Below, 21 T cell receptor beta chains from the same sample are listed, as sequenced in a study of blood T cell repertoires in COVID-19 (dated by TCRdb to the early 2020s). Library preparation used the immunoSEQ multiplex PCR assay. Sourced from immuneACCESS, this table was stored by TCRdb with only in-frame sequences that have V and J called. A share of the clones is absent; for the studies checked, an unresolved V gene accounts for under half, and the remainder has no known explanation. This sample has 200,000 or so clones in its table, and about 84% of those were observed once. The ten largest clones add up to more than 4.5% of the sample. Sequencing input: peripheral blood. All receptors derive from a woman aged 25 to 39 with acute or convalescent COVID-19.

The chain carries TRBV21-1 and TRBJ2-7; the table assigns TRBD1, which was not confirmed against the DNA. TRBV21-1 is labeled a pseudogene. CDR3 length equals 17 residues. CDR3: CASIYPGSTGRSYEQYF. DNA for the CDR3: TGTGCCAGCATCTATCCGGGGAGTACAGGGAGATCCTACGAGCAGTACTTC.

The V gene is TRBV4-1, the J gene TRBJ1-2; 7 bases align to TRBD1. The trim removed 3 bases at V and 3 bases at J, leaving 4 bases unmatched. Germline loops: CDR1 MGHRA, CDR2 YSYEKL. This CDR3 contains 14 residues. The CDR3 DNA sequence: TGCGCCAGCAGCCATGGGACAGTGGACTATGGCTACACCTTC. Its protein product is CASSHGTVDYGYTF.

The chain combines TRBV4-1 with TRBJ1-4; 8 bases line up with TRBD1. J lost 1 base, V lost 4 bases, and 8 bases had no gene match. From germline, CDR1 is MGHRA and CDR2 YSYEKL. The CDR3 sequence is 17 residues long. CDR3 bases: TGCGCCAGCAGCCCCGACAGGGGCTTAGGAACTAATGAAAAACTGTTTTTT. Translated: CASSPDRGLGTNEKLFF.

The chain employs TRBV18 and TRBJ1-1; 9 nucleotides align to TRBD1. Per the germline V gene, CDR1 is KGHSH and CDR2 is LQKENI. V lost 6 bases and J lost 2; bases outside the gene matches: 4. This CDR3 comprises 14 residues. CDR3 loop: CASSPGQGNTEAFF. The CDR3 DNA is TGTGCCAGCTCGCCGGGACAGGGCAACACTGAAGCTTTCTTT.

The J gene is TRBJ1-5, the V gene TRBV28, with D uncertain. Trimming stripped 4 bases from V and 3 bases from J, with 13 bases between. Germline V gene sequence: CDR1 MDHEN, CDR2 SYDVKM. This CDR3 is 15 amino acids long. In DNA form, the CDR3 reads TGTGCCAGCAGTTCATCCGGAGCGGCCAATCAGCCCCAGCATTTT. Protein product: CASSSSGAANQPQHF.

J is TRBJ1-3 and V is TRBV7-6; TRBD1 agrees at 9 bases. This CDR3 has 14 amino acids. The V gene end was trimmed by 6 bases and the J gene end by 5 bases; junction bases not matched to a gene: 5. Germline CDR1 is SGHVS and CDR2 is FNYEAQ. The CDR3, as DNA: TGTGCCAGCAGTTATGGGACAGGGCGAAACACCATATATTTT. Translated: CASSYGTGRNTIYF.

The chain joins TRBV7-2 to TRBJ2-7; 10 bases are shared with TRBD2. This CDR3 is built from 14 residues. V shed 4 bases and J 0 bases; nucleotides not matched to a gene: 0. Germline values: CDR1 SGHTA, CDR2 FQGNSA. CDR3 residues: CASSSSGSSYEQYF. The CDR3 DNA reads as TGTGCCAGCAGCTCTAGCGGGAGCTCCTACGAGCAGTACTTC. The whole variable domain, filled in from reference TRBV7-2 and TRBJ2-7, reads GAGVSQSPSNKVTEKGKDVELRCDPISGHTALYWYRQSLGQGLEFLIYFQGNSAPDKSGLPSDRFSAERTGGSVSTLTIQRTQQEDSAVYLCASSSSGSSYEQYFGPGTRLTVT.

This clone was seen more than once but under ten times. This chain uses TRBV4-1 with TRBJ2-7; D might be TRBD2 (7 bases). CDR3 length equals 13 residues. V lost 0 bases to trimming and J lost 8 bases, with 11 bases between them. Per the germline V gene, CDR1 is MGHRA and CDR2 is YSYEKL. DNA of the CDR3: TGCGCCAGCAGCCAAGAGGGGGGGGGCAAGCAGTACTTC. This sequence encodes CASSQEGGGKQYF.

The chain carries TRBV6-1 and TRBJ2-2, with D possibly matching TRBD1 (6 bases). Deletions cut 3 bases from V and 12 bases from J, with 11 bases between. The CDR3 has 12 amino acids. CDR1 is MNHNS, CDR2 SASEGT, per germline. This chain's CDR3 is CASSDQGQKLFF. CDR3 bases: TGTGCCAGCAGTGACCAGGGACAAAAGCTGTTTTTT.

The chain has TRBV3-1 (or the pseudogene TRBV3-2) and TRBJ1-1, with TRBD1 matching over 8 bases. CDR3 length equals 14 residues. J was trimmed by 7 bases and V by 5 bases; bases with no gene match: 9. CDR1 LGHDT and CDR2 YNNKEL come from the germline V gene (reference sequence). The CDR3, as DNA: TGTGCCAGCAGCAACGGACAGGGAAGGGGTGAAGCTTTCTTT. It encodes CASSNGQGRGEAFF.

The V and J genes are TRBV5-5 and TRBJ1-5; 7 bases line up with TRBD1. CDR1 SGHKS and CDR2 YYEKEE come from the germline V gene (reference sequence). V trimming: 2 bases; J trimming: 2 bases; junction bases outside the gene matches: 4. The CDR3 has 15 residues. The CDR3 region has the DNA TGTGCCAGCAGCTTCCTAGGACAGGGCAATCAGCCCCAGCATTTT. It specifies CASSFLGQGNQPQHF.

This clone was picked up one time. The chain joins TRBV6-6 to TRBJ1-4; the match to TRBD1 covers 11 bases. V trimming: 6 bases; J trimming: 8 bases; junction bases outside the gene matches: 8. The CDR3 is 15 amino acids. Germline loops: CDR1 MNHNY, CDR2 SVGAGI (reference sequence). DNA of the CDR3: TGTGCCAGCAGGCCGGACAGGGGGCCTAGGGAAAAACTGTTTTTT. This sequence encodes CASRPDRGPREKLFF.

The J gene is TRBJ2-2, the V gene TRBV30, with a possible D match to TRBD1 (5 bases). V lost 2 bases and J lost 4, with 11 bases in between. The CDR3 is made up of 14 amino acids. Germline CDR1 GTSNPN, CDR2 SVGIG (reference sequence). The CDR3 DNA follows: TGTGCCTGGAGTAGGGGCGCGACCACCGGGGAGCTGTTTTTT. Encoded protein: CAWSRGATTGELFF.

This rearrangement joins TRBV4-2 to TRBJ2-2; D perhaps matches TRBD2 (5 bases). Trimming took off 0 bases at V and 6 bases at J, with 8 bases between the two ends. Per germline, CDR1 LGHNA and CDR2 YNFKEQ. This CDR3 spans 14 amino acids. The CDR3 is CASSQDGEPGELFF. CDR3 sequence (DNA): TGTGCCAGCAGCCAAGATGGGGAGCCCGGGGAGCTGTTTTTT.

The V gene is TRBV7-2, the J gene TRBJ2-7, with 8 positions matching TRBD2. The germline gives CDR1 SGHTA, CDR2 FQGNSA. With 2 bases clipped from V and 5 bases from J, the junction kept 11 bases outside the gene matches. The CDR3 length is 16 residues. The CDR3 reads CASSLSAGAMGNEQYF. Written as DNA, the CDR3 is TGTGCCAGCAGCTTATCAGCGGGGGCCATGGGAAACGAGCAGTACTTC.

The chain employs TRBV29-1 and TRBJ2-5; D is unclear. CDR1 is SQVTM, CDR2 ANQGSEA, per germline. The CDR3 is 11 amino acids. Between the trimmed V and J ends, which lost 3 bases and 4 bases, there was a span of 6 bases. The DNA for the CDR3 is TGCAGCGTTGACGGTGGAGAGACCCAGTACTTC. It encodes CSVDGGETQYF.

The CDR3 region is CSASPGTGGKADTQYF. The DNA for the CDR3 is TGCAGTGCTAGTCCCGGGACAGGGGGCAAGGCAGATACGCAGTATTTT. The V gene is TRBV20-1, the J gene TRBJ2-3, with TRBD1 identical over 12 bases. This CDR3 is built from 16 residues. The J segment lost 4 bases and the V segment lost 3 bases, leaving 8 bases of the junction unmatched. Germline CDR1 and CDR2: DFQATT and SNEGSKA (reference sequence).

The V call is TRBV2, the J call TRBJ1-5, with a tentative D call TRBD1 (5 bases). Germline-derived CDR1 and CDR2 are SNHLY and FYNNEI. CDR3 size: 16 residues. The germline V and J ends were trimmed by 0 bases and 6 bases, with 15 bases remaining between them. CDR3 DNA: TGTGCCAGCAGTGAAGCGCGGGGGACCGGGGGTCAGCCCCAGCATTTT. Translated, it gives CASSEARGTGGQPQHF.

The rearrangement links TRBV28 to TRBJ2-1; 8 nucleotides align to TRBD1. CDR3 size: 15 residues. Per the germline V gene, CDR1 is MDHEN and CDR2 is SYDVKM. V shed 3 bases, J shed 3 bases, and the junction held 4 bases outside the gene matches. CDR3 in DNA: TGTGCCAGCAGTTTCGGGACAGGTCGCTACAATGAGCAGTTCTTC. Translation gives CASSFGTGRYNEQFF.

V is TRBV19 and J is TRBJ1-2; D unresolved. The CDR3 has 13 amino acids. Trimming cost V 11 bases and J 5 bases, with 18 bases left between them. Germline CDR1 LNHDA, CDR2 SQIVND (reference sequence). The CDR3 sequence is CACEEGVGYGYTF. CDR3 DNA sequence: TGTGCCTGTGAGGAGGGAGTCGGGTATGGCTACACCTTC.

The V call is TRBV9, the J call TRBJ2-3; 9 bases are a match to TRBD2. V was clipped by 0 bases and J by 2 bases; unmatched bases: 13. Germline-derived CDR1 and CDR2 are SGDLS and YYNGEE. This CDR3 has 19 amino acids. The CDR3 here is CASSVDIRASGTVTDTQYF. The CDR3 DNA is TGTGCCAGCAGCGTAGATATTCGGGCTAGCGGGACGGTCACAGATACGCAGTATTTT.